These T cell receptor beta chains were read from a single sample in a study of cytomegalovirus exposure and HLA in healthy donors. Profiling relied on immunoSEQ multiplex PCR, and the TCRdb table lists in-frame clones only, not all of them. Of about 130,000 clones in the sample, around 75% are singletons; the top ten hold approximately 3.4%. Material for sequencing was PBMCs. These receptor sequences come from a middle-aged man in good health and CMV-seronegative. Each CDR3 is given with its conserved first and last residue. D genes are given only for firm matches.

v_gene: TRBV10-3
d_gene: -
CDR3aa: CATRGRGDRGDGYTF

v_gene: TRBV30
d_gene: TRBD2
CDR3aa: CAWSWTSGSYEQYF

v_gene: TRBV9
d_gene: TRBD2
CDR3aa: CASSVAGGNDEQFF

v_gene: TRBV5-1
d_gene: TRBD1
CDR3aa: CASSRGTGYYEQYF

v_gene: TRBV7-8
d_gene: -
CDR3aa: CASSLDGLSSYEQYF

v_gene: TRBV6-6
d_gene: -
CDR3aa: CASSFQGTYEQYF

v_gene: TRBV5-4
d_gene: TRBD2
CDR3aa: CASSLAGGLSYEQYF

v_gene: TRBV6-5
d_gene: -
CDR3aa: CASSLRSYNEQFF

v_gene: TRBV28
d_gene: TRBD1
CDR3aa: CASTTLGQGEKAFF

v_gene: TRBV5-1
d_gene: -
CDR3aa: CASSLEAGDNQETQYF

v_gene: TRBV25-1
d_gene: -
CDR3aa: CASSATYVGDISGVQYF

v_gene: TRBV5-8
d_gene: -
CDR3aa: CASTLDRGAREKLFF

v_gene: TRBV11-3
d_gene: -
CDR3aa: CASSFLDIDNSPLHF

v_gene: TRBV5-1
d_gene: TRBD2
CDR3aa: CASGGEGEETQYF

v_gene: TRBV7-2
d_gene: -
CDR3aa: CASSSRGMNTGELFF

v_gene: TRBV7-3
d_gene: TRBD1
CDR3aa: CASSLHRGTEAFF

v_gene: TRBV7-9
d_gene: -
CDR3aa: CASSLGGGSYGYTF

v_gene: TRBV6-5
d_gene: TRBD1
CDR3aa: CASSYLGQIYGYTF

v_gene: TRBV5-6
d_gene: -
CDR3aa: CASSPRGGVFTDTQYF

v_gene: TRBV30
d_gene: -
CDR3aa: CAWSVLSWATGYTF

v_gene: TRBV2
d_gene: TRBD1
CDR3aa: CASRADRGPVGELFF

v_gene: TRBV6-5
d_gene: TRBD2
CDR3aa: CASSSLLAGPSYEQYF

v_gene: TRBV7-2
d_gene: TRBD2
CDR3aa: CASSTSGGVHNEQFF

v_gene: TRBV29-1
d_gene: -
CDR3aa: CSVARQLERTEAFF

v_gene: TRBV6-6
d_gene: -
CDR3aa: CASSYGADEQYF

v_gene: TRBV12-5
d_gene: TRBD1
CDR3aa: CASGLRTGANQPQHF